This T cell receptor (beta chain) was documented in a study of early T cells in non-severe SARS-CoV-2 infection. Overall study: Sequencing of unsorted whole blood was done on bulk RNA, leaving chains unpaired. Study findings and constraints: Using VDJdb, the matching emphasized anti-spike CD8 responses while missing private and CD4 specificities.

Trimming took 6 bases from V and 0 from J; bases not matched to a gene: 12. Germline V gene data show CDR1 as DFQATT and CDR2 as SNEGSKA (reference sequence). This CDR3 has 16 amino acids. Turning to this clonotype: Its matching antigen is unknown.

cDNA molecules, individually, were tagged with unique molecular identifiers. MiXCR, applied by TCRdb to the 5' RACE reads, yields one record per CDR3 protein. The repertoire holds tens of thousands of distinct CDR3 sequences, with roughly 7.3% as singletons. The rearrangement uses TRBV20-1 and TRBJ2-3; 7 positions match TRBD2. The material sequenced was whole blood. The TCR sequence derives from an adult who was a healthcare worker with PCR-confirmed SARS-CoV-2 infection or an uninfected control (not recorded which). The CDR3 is CSALSPSSGSTDTQYF. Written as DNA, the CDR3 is TGCAGTGCCCTATCCCCTTCTAGCGGTAGCACAGATACGCAGTATTTT.